The 9 T cell receptor beta chains listed next were all sequenced from one sample in a study of cytomegalovirus exposure and HLA in healthy donors. A multiplex PCR was run with 60 Vbeta primers and 13 Jbeta primers. Measured with immunoSEQ multiplex PCR; TCRdb has only the in-frame clones, and not every one. Found here are about 160,000 clones, under 75% of them singletons; the top ten hold less than 8.5%. Sequenced: PBMCs. The receptors stem from a man aged 35-49 years in good health and CMV-seropositive.

The rearrangement uses TRBV27 and TRBJ1-1; D gene ambiguous. V was pared by 1 base and J by 1 base, with 4 bases between. CDR1 is MNHEY, CDR2 SMNVEV, per germline (reference sequence). The CDR3 consists of 13 residues. CDR3 amino acids: CASSLYRNTEAFF. CDR3 in DNA: TGTGCCAGCAGTTTATACAGGAACACTGAAGCTTTCTTT.

This clone came up a few times. This chain connects TRBV25-1 to TRBJ1-1; D is possibly TRBD1 (5 bases). From germline, CDR1 is MGHDK and CDR2 SYGVNS. CDR3 length equals 16 residues. The ends were cut back, 3 bases at V and 0 bases at J, with 14 bases in the middle. The CDR3 DNA sequence: TGTGCCAGCAGTGACGCAGGGATGGGGATGAACACTGAAGCTTTCTTT. Translation: CASSDAGMGMNTEAFF. Drawing the rest from reference TRBV25-1 and TRBJ1-1, the complete variable domain is EADIYQTPRYLVIGTGKKITLECSQTMGHDKMYWYQQDPGMELHLIHYSYGVNSTEKGDLSSESTVSRIRTEHFPLTLESARPSHTSQYLCASSDAGMGMNTEAFFGQGTRLTVV.

CDR3 DNA sequence: TGTGCCAGCAACCCGGGGGGCCTCTCCTACAATGAGCAGTTCTTC. Translated, it gives CASNPGGLSYNEQFF. The chain carries TRBV5-6 and TRBJ2-1; D is possibly TRBD2 (7 bases). From germline, CDR1 is SGHDT and CDR2 YYEEEE. V lost 6 bases and J lost 0, with 13 bases in between. The CDR3 is 15 amino acids.

The V gene is TRBV2, the J gene TRBJ1-2; D not resolved. The V and J ends lost 4 bases and 3 bases respectively, with 6 bases between them. This CDR3 contains 12 residues. The V gene's germline CDR1 is SNHLY and CDR2 FYNNEI. The chain's CDR3 is CASSAGDYGYTF. The CDR3, as DNA: TGTGCCAGCAGTGCGGGTGACTATGGCTACACCTTC.

The CDR3 nucleotides read TGTGCCAGCAGGACAGGGACTTACACAGATACGCAGTATTTT. Its translation is CASRTGTYTDTQYF. The rearrangement joins TRBV2 to TRBJ2-3; a weak D match, TRBD1 (7 bases). CDR3 length: 14 amino acids. Germline CDR1 SNHLY, CDR2 FYNNEI. Trimming pared 6 bases from V and 2 bases from J, leaving 12 bases between.

The J gene is TRBJ2-6, the V gene TRBV6-1, with D unresolved. The CDR3 runs 16 residues. The V and J ends lost 3 bases and 4 bases respectively, with 13 bases between them. CDR1 is MNHNS and CDR2 is SASEGT in the germline V gene. The CDR3 DNA is TGTGCCAGCAGTGACTTGCTCCGGTCAGGGGCCAACGTCCTGACTTTC. This gives the protein CASSDLLRSGANVLTF.

This clone was seen a handful of times. The chain couples TRBV2 to TRBJ2-3; 12 nucleotides align to TRBD2. The CDR3 runs 16 residues. Germline lookup yields CDR1 SNHLY and CDR2 FYNNEI. The junction had 8 bases not matched to a gene; V was cut back by 7 bases and J by 3 bases. CDR3 amino acids: CASIDILAGGTDTQYF. The CDR3 nucleotides are TGTGCCAGCATTGATATACTAGCGGGAGGTACAGATACGCAGTATTTT. Looking up the rest from reference TRBV2 and TRBJ2-3 gives the full variable domain: EPEVTQTPSHQVTQMGQEVILRCVPISNHLYFYWYRQILGQKVEFLVSFYNNEISEKSEIFDDQFSVERPDGSNFTLKIRSTKLEDSAMYFCASIDILAGGTDTQYFGPGTRLTVL.

The J gene is TRBJ2-5, the V gene TRBV7-3; D unclear. Per the germline V gene, CDR1 is SGHTA and CDR2 is FQGTGA. Between the trimmed V and J ends, which lost 4 bases and 0 bases, there was a span of 3 bases. The CDR3 runs to 12 residues. The CDR3 DNA reads as TGTGCCAGCAGCTCGTACCAAGAGACCCAGTACTTC. This gives the protein CASSSYQETQYF.

CDR3: CASSQKGPETQYF. CDR3 DNA: TGTGCCAGCAGCCAAAAGGGGCCAGAGACCCAGTACTTC. The rearrangement links TRBV5-6 to TRBJ2-5, with D possibly TRBD1 on 5 matching bases. Germline V gives CDR1 SGHDT, CDR2 YYEEEE. Trimming stripped 4 bases from V and 4 bases from J, with 11 bases between. The CDR3 runs 13 residues.